The entry below describes one T cell receptor (beta chain). Its antigen is not known. Treatment denoted: around 19 received Ad26.COV2.S at low or high dose, single or two shots; 5 received placebo; per-sample allocation not given. Sampling was performed 63 days after the first vaccine or placebo injection. Donation came from an adult in Boston who was aged 18-55 years. This CDR3 has 15 residues. From germline, CDR1 is MNHEY and CDR2 SVGAGI. V lost 6 bases to trimming and J lost 2 bases, with 14 bases between them. Profiling relied on immunoSEQ multiplex PCR, and the TCRdb table lists in-frame clones only, not all of them. The table lists 250,000 or so clones, around 85% of them singletons, with less than 3.5% in the top ten. The data were taken from a study of Ad26.COV2.S vaccination and SARS-CoV-2 variants. Findings and limits, study-wide: Spike-specific TCR breadth in vaccine recipients exceeded that seen in placebo recipients.

The chain employs TRBV6-5 and TRBJ1-3; no clear D gene. The source was peripheral blood, collected in a trial of Ad26.COV2.S vaccine versus placebo. The TCR sequence derives from a person between 18 and 59 years old who received the Ad26.COV2.S COVID-19 vaccine or a placebo. This CDR3 is CASSRSGDTGNTIYF. The CDR3 DNA sequence: TGTGCCAGCAGCCGTTCCGGGGATACTGGAAACACCATATATTTT.